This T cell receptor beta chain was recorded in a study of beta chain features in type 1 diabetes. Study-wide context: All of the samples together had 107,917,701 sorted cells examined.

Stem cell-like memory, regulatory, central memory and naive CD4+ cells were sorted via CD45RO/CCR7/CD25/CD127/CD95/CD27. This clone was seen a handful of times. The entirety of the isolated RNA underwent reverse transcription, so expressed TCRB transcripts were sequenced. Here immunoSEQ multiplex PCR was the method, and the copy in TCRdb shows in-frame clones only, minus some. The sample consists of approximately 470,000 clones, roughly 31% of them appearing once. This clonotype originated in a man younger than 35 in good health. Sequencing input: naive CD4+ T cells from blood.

CDR3 residues: CAWNREGAGELFF. The CDR3, as DNA: TGTGCCTGGAACCGGGAAGGAGCCGGGGAGCTGTTTTTT. The chain is built from TRBV30 and TRBJ2-2; perhaps TRBD2 as D (5 bases). CDR1 is GTSNPN and CDR2 is SVGIG in the germline V gene (reference sequence). The germline V and J ends were trimmed by 4 bases and 6 bases, with 12 bases remaining between them. The CDR3 extends over 13 amino acids.